The clone carrying this TCR beta chain appeared many times. Its antigen remains unknown. Noted time point: newly diagnosed GD, antithyroid drugs for less than 3 months. Generation of the TCR library employed RNA extracted from PBMCs. The data stem from a study of regulatory T cells in long-lasting Graves disease. Deletions cut 0 bases from V and 4 bases from J, with 7 bases between. CDR1 is SGHRS, CDR2 YFSETQ, per germline. The CDR3 spans 13 residues. Overall study findings and caveats: The study found lower TCR diversity in persistent Graves' patients than in newly diagnosed ones. Persistent disease favored TRBV28, TRBJ1-2 and TRBJ2-5.

According to the study, TCR beta libraries were built with iRepertoire HTBI primers and CDR3-region Arm-PCR. TCRdb reprocessed the multiplex PCR reads via MiXCR and lists one record per CDR3 protein. This sample yields some 500,000 distinct CDR3 sequences, of which about 16% are seen a single time; roughly 25% belongs to the top ten. This sample also belongs to another study, concerning T cells in Graves' hyperthyroidism and ophthalmopathy. That source adds: TCR CDR3 regions were first amplified by RT-PCR with HTBI primers.

Sequencing was performed on peripheral blood mononuclear cells (PBMCs), taken at new diagnosis, from a patient treated with antithyroid drugs. This clonotype originated in a woman aged 35-60 years with Graves disease. The rearrangement joins TRBV5-1 to TRBJ1-2, with D unclear. CDR3 bases: TGCGCCAGCAGCTTGGAGGGAATCTATGGCTACACCTTC. It translates to CASSLEGIYGYTF.